The 30 T cell receptor beta chains below all came from one sample that was sequenced in a study of beta chain features in type 1 diabetes. Sequencing targeted expressed TCRB transcripts, as all isolated RNA had been reverse transcribed. Method: immunoSEQ multiplex PCR; TCRdb's copy keeps in-frame clones and lacks some. The sample lists around 250,000 clones; roughly 13% were seen once. Sequencing input: naive CD4+ T cells from blood. The receptors here all came from a woman in her 40s in good health.

This clone has more than one count but fewer than ten. The chain links TRBV5-1 to TRBJ2-1, with D possibly matching TRBD2 (5 bases). The V end was cut by 0 bases, the J end by 10 bases, with 5 bases between. CDR1 SGHRS and CDR2 YFSETQ come from the germline V gene. The CDR3 runs 11 residues. The CDR3 is CASSLGGEQFF. CDR3 in DNA: TGCGCCAGCAGCTTGGGAGGGGAGCAGTTCTTC. The complete variable domain, with remaining parts taken from reference TRBV5-1 and TRBJ2-1, reads KAGVTQTPRYLIKTRGQQVTLSCSPISGHRSVSWYQQTPGQGLQFLFEYFSETQRNKGNFPGRFSGRQFSNSRSEMNVSTLELGDSALYLCASSLGGEQFFGPGTRLTVL.

This rearrangement joins TRBV6-4 to TRBJ2-1; 14 nucleotides agree with TRBD2. The CDR3 totals 16 residues. Germline CDR1 MRHNA, CDR2 SNTAGT. J gave up 5 bases and V 7 bases, and 7 bases lay outside the gene matches. CDR3 sequence (DNA): TGTGCCAGCAAAGGACTAGCGGGGGGCTTCAACAATGAGCAGTTCTTC. Translating gives CASKGLAGGFNNEQFF.

The chain uses TRBV5-1 and TRBJ2-5, with TRBD2 matching 7 bases. After removal of 2 bases from V and 5 bases from J, the junction contained 12 bases not matched to a gene. CDR1 and CDR2 from the germline V gene are SGHRS and YFSETQ. The CDR3 sequence is 16 residues long. In nucleotides, the CDR3 is TGCGCCAGCAGCTTCCTGAGCGGGGCTCCATGGGAGACCCAGTACTTC. It is translated as CASSFLSGAPWETQYF.

This chain links TRBV5-1 with TRBJ2-1, with a possible D match to TRBD2 (5 bases). The CDR3 consists of 15 residues. V lost 6 bases to trimming and J lost 7 bases, with 20 bases between them. Germline V gene lookup returns CDR1 SGHRS and CDR2 YFSETQ. In DNA, the CDR3 is TGCGCCAGCACTGCCAGCGGTGTGGTTCCGAATGAGCAGTTCTTC. It codes for CASTASGVVPNEQFF.

The sample holds a few counts of this clone. This sequence joins TRBV28 and TRBJ2-1; TRBD2 matches 8 bases. The CDR3 length is 14 residues. CDR1 and CDR2 from the germline V gene are MDHEN and SYDVKM. Germline trimming cut 7 bases from V and 4 bases from J; bases unmatched to any gene: 6. The CDR3 loop reads CASTAGGAYNEQFF. The DNA of the CDR3 is TGTGCCAGCACCGCGGGGGGAGCTTACAATGAGCAGTTCTTC.

This clone was found a few times. The chain couples TRBV11-2 to TRBJ2-5; 10 bases match TRBD2. Germline trimming cut 0 bases from V and 5 bases from J; bases unmatched to any gene: 9. Germline V gives CDR1 SGHAT, CDR2 FQNNGV. The CDR3 runs 17 residues. This chain's CDR3 is CASSLDLVAGGVETQYF. The CDR3 DNA is TGTGCCAGCAGCTTAGATCTGGTAGCGGGGGGAGTGGAGACCCAGTACTTC. The full variable domain, in which reference TRBV11-2 and TRBJ2-5 provide the parts outside the CDR3, is EAGVAQSPRYKIIEKRQSVAFWCNPISGHATLYWYQQILGQGPKLLIQFQNNGVVDDSQLPKDRFSAERLKGVDSTLKIQPAKLEDSAVYLCASSLDLVAGGVETQYFGPGTRLLVL.

The chain has TRBV4-1 and TRBJ2-5; 9 bases are shared with TRBD1. The V gene's germline CDR1 is MGHRA and CDR2 YSYEKL. V lost 0 bases and J lost 4; bases outside the gene matches: 3. The length of the CDR3 is 15 residues. The CDR3 nucleotides are TGCGCCAGCAGCCAAGATCTACAGGGGGCAGAGACCCAGTACTTC. Translation: CASSQDLQGAETQYF.

J is TRBJ2-1 and V is TRBV7-6; D might be TRBD1 (6 bases). Germline loops: CDR1 SGHVS, CDR2 FNYEAQ. Trimming left V 0 bases short and J 1 base short, with 22 bases between. This CDR3 is built from 20 residues. This CDR3 reads CASSLARLGQTAASYNEQFF. The CDR3 DNA reads as TGTGCCAGCAGCTTAGCCCGCCTCGGACAGACTGCGGCGTCCTACAATGAGCAGTTCTTC.

There are a few counts of this clone. This sequence joins TRBV2 and TRBJ1-2, with 10 bases identical to TRBD1. Germline lookup yields CDR1 SNHLY and CDR2 FYNNEI. V shed 7 bases, J shed 8 bases, and the junction held 7 bases outside the gene matches. The CDR3 is 13 amino acids. The CDR3: CASIIGTGAGYTF. The CDR3 coding sequence is TGTGCCAGCATAATCGGGACAGGGGCCGGCTACACCTTC.

A remark on this clone: The junction does not match germline at one end; this may be a read error. The V call is TRBV19, the J call TRBJ1-6; no definite D call. CDR1 LNHDA and CDR2 SQIVND come from the germline V gene (reference sequence). This CDR3 region has 13 residues. CDR3 residues: CASSYEADSPLYF. CDR3 coding DNA: TGTGCCAGTAGTTACGAGGCCGATTCACCCCTCTACTTT.

The V and J genes are TRBV5-4 and TRBJ1-2, with unresolved D. V gave up 7 bases and J gave up 7 bases, with 20 bases separating them. In germline, CDR1 is SGHNT, CDR2 YYREEE (reference sequence). CDR3 length: 14 residues. The CDR3: CASGRAGVTIGYTF. CDR3 DNA: TGTGCCAGCGGCCGGGCGGGAGTAACTATTGGCTACACCTTC.

This clone was seen a few times. The chain combines TRBV19 with TRBJ2-2; 9 nucleotides align to TRBD2. V lost 4 bases and J lost 6; bases outside the gene matches: 3. The germline V gene encodes CDR1 LNHDA and CDR2 SQIVND (reference sequence). The length of the CDR3 is 14 residues. The CDR3 DNA is TGTGCCAGTAGTAGCGGGGGGGCCGCCGGGGAGCTGTTTTTT. It translates to CASSSGGAAGELFF.

The J gene is TRBJ1-1, the V gene TRBV5-5, with a weak D call TRBD1 (6 bases). Germline V gene sequence: CDR1 SGHKS, CDR2 YYEKEE (reference sequence). Trimming shortened V by 0 bases and J by 4 bases, and 7 bases separated the two germline ends. The CDR3 has 13 residues. CDR3 nucleotides: TGTGCCAGCAGCTTGGGGGGGCTCACTGAAGCTTTCTTT. It encodes CASSLGGLTEAFF. Together with reference TRBV5-5 and TRBJ1-1, the CDR3 gives the full variable domain: DAGVTQSPTHLIKTRGQQVTLRCSPISGHKSVSWYQQVLGQGPQFIFQYYEKEERGRGNFPDRFSARQFPNYSSELNVNALLLGDSALYLCASSLGGLTEAFFGQGTRLTVV.

This clone was recorded a few times. The chain is built from TRBV21-1 and TRBJ1-2; the DNA was not used to check the table's D call, TRBD1. TRBV21-1 is tagged as a pseudogene. This CDR3 has 18 residues. The CDR3 DNA reads as TGTGCCAGCAGCAGCCAGAGGGGGCGCGACAGGGCAAAGCGAGGCTACACCTTC. This translates into CASSSQRGRDRAKRGYTF.

The genes are TRBV27 and TRBJ2-1; D remains ambiguous. The germline gives CDR1 MNHEY, CDR2 SMNVEV (reference sequence). Trimming took 7 bases from V and 0 from J, leaving 10 bases between them. This CDR3 has 14 amino acids. CDR3 nucleotide sequence: TGTGCCAGCAACTACATGCGCTCCTACAATGAGCAGTTCTTC. It encodes CASNYMRSYNEQFF.

The chain has TRBV9 and TRBJ1-2, with D maybe TRBD1 (5 bases). This CDR3 contains 16 residues. V lost 3 bases, J lost 5 bases, and 20 bases lay in between. Germline V CDR1 and CDR2: SGDLS, YYNGEE. CDR3 in DNA: TGTGCCAGCAGCGGGTGGACGCGGGACGAGGGATATGGCTACACCTTC. Its translation is CASSGWTRDEGYGYTF.

This clone was observed a handful of times. This chain uses TRBV5-4 with TRBJ2-2; D uncertain. Trimming stripped 0 bases from V and 5 bases from J, with 8 bases between. The CDR3 is 14 amino acids. Germline values: CDR1 SGHNT, CDR2 YYREEE (reference sequence). DNA of the CDR3: TGTGCCAGCAGCTTGGGTGGCCTTACCGGGGAGCTGTTTTTT. It translates to CASSLGGLTGELFF.

This clone was counted only a few times. The chain has TRBV6-5 and TRBJ2-7; 9 nucleotides agree with TRBD1. Looked up from germline, CDR1 is MNHEY and CDR2 is SVGAGI. Germline trimming cut 5 bases from V and 1 base from J; bases unmatched to any gene: 6. This CDR3 is built from 15 residues. CDR3: CASSTAGTGSYEQYF. CDR3 sequence (DNA): TGTGCCAGCAGTACCGCCGGGACAGGGTCCTACGAGCAGTACTTC.

The gene calls are TRBV10-3 and TRBJ2-5; D gene unclear. The V end was cut by 6 bases, the J end by 3 bases, with 5 bases between. The CDR3 contains 11 residues. From germline, CDR1 is ENHRY and CDR2 SYGVKD. CDR3 protein: CAIRAEETQYF. CDR3 DNA: TGTGCCATCAGGGCAGAAGAGACCCAGTACTTC.

The table lists this clone with a few counts. This chain connects TRBV6-6 to TRBJ1-1, with D tentatively TRBD1 (6 bases). This CDR3 is built from 12 residues. V lost 7 bases and J 5 bases, leaving 11 bases between the germline ends. Germline CDR1 is MNHNY and CDR2 is SVGAGI (reference sequence). Here the CDR3 DNA reads TGTGCCAGCACAGGGGATAGGACTGAAGCTTTCTTT. This sequence encodes CASTGDRTEAFF.

In this sample, this clone turned up a few times. The gene calls are TRBV7-9 and TRBJ1-2; D is perhaps TRBD1 (6 bases). The germline V gene has CDR1 SEHNR and CDR2 FQNEAQ (reference sequence). This CDR3 is 11 amino acids long. Trimming took off 1 base at V and 12 bases at J, with 9 bases between the two ends. The CDR3 protein is CASSLEGENTF. The CDR3 region has the DNA TGTGCCAGCAGCTTAGAGGGGGAGAACACCTTC.

The V and J genes are TRBV7-2 and TRBJ1-5, with 7 positions matching TRBD1. V lost 3 bases to trimming and J lost 7 bases; unmatched junction nucleotides: 9. This CDR3 contains 15 residues. Per germline, CDR1 SGHTA and CDR2 FQGNSA. The CDR3 here is CASSFTLDRNQPQHF. The CDR3 DNA reads TGTGCCAGCAGCTTTACCTTGGACAGGAACCAGCCCCAGCATTTT.

V usage is TRBV18 and J usage is TRBJ2-1; maybe TRBD1 (5 bases). The length of the CDR3 is 13 residues. The germline V gene encodes CDR1 KGHSH and CDR2 LQKENI. Trimming removed 6 bases from V and 4 bases from J, with 10 bases in between. The chain's CDR3 is CASSPRQYNEQFF. CDR3 DNA sequence: TGTGCCAGCTCGCCGAGACAGTACAATGAGCAGTTCTTC.

This clone was picked up a small number of times. V gene TRBV4-3 combines with J gene TRBJ1-6, with TRBD1 identical over 7 bases. The V and J ends lost 3 bases and 8 bases, in that order; junction bases with no gene match: 7. This CDR3 spans 15 amino acids. Per germline, CDR1 LGHNA and CDR2 YSLEER. The CDR3 loop reads CASSHADREHSPLHF. As DNA, the CDR3 is TGCGCCAGCAGCCATGCAGACAGGGAGCATTCACCCCTCCACTTT.

This clone has just a few counts. The chain carries TRBV18 and TRBJ2-3; D remains unclear. The V end was cut by 6 bases, the J end by 0 bases, with 10 bases between. This CDR3 is 14 amino acids long. Germline V CDR1 and CDR2: KGHSH, LQKENI. The CDR3: CASSPNESTDTQYF. Written as DNA, the CDR3 is TGTGCCAGCTCCCCGAATGAGAGCACAGATACGCAGTATTTT.

The sample holds a few counts of this clone. The chain couples TRBV29-1 to TRBJ2-2; 8 bases are shared with TRBD1. Germline V gene lookup returns CDR1 SQVTM and CDR2 ANQGSEA. There are 13 residues in the CDR3. V was clipped by 6 bases and J by 7 bases; unmatched bases: 7. The CDR3 nucleotides are TGCAGCGTCCAGGGGGCGCTGGGCGGGGAGCTGTTTTTT. Its translation is CSVQGALGGELFF.

The rearrangement uses TRBV25-1 and TRBJ2-7; 9 positions match TRBD1. V trimming: 5 bases; J trimming: 2 bases; junction bases outside the gene matches: 1. Germline lookup yields CDR1 MGHDK and CDR2 SYGVNS. There are 13 residues in the CDR3. CDR3 sequence (DNA): TGTGCCAGCAGTACAGGGGGCACCTACGAGCAGTACTTC. It codes for CASSTGGTYEQYF.

This clone was detected a few times. The J gene is TRBJ1-2, the V gene TRBV27; D unresolved. Germline V gene sequence: CDR1 MNHEY, CDR2 SMNVEV (reference sequence). This CDR3 comprises 13 residues. The V end was cut by 8 bases, the J end by 4 bases, with 14 bases between. CDR3 region: CASRMREGYGYTF. CDR3 nucleotides: TGTGCCAGCCGAATGAGGGAGGGCTATGGCTACACCTTC.

This clone was seen more than once but under ten times. The chain uses TRBV5-1 and TRBJ1-6; D is perhaps TRBD1 (5 bases). The CDR3 has 17 amino acids. The V and J ends lost 0 bases and 7 bases respectively, with 17 bases between them. Per germline, CDR1 SGHRS and CDR2 YFSETQ. The CDR3 is CASSLDPGGTANSPLHF. The CDR3 DNA reads as TGCGCCAGCAGCTTGGACCCGGGGGGAACGGCCAATTCACCCCTCCACTTT. The entire variable domain, with the rest obtained from reference TRBV5-1 and TRBJ1-6, is as follows: KAGVTQTPRYLIKTRGQQVTLSCSPISGHRSVSWYQQTPGQGLQFLFEYFSETQRNKGNFPGRFSGRQFSNSRSEMNVSTLELGDSALYLCASSLDPGGTANSPLHFGNGTRLTVT.

The gene calls are TRBV27 and TRBJ2-5, with a tentative D call TRBD1 (6 bases). This CDR3 has 15 residues. With 6 bases removed from V and 4 bases from J, the gap between germline ends came to 18 bases. Germline V gives CDR1 MNHEY, CDR2 SMNVEV (reference sequence). Written as DNA, the CDR3 is TGTGCCAGCAGCCCTTCGAAACAGGGTAGAGAGACCCAGTACTTC. It yields the protein CASSPSKQGRETQYF.